The source of this TCR beta chain is a study of blood T cell repertoires in COVID-19. Overall study context: Sources were T cells, B-cell-depleted T cells, or PBMCs; the material itself was cDNA or gDNA.

Seattle researchers signed up patients amid active infection and tracked them longitudinally. This table comes from immunoSEQ multiplex PCR, and its TCRdb copy is limited to in-frame clones, with some not included. The sample consists of roughly 100,000 clones, roughly 88% of them appearing once. Germline V lookup: CDR1 SGHKS, CDR2 YYEKEE (reference sequence). V lost 4 bases and J lost 5; bases outside the gene matches: 10. The CDR3 runs to 15 residues. The chain employs TRBV5-5 and TRBJ2-7, with 9 bases aligning to TRBD2. The receptor's source is a man younger than 30 with COVID-19, enrolled during active disease. Source material: peripheral blood. The chain's CDR3 is CASSPMASGNHEQYF. The CDR3 DNA reads TGTGCCAGCAGCCCCATGGCTAGCGGGAACCACGAGCAGTACTTC.